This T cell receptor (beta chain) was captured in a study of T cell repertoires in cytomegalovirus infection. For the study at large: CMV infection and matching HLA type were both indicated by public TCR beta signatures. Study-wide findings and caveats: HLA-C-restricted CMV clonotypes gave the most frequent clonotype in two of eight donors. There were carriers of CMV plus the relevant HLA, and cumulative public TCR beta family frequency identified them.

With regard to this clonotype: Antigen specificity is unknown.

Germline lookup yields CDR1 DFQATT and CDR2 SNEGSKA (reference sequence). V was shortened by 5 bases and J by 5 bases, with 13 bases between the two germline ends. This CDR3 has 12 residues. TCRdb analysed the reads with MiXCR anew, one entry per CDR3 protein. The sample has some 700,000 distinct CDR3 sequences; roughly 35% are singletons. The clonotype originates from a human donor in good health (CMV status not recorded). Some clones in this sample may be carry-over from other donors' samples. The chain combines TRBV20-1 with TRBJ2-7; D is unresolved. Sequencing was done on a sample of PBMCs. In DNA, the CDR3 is TGCAGTGCTGAGACTGAGGTCAACGAGCAGTACTTC. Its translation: CSAETEVNEQYF.